Sequencing of this T cell receptor beta chain was carried out in a study of cytomegalovirus exposure and HLA in healthy donors (dated by TCRdb to about 2017). A note on the overall study: An earlier analysis of roughly 500 of the donors reported about 250 Gb of sequence data and around 110 million unique TCR beta sequences from roughly 200 million T cells. In a later genetic analysis, genome-wide SNP genotypes for 398 of the 666 donors were used, and that subset was treated as a discovery cohort. An early release covering roughly 640 HLA-typed donors comprised about 300 gigabases of sequencing data and tens of millions of unique TCR sequences. Several DR-DQ haplotypes were handled as single units for association and clustering because linkage in the cohort was strong. All discovery cohort repertoires had been generated using a single sequencing platform. The study was designed to test whether signatures of past pathogen exposure could be identified by cataloging public T cell receptors. Among around 400 genotyped donors of the cohort, an average of approximately 240,000 unique TCR beta nucleotide sequences were sequenced per donor, around a sixth of them non-productive. Rather than drawing on any new phenotypic data, the later analysis identified candidate immune exposures from TCR beta sequences and the way those sequences occurred across donors. A later analysis re-examined previously published TCR beta repertoires from more than 600 donors and added high-resolution HLA genotyping to investigate patterns of TCR occurrence. To predict cytomegalovirus infection status, the study combined high-throughput TCR immunosequencing, statistical association of individual TCRs with disease status, and machine learning. Donor age, sex, ethnicity and CMV serostatus were collected together with the repertoire data. The number of donors typed differed by locus, with 629-630 for A, B, C, DRB1 and DQB1, roughly 520 for DQA1, nearly 610 for DPA1, and some 450 for DPB1. To decide whether each TCR beta V gene segment behaved as functional or pseudogenic, an earlier analysis of some 600 of the donors relied on high-throughput TCR beta sequencing. Both class I and class II loci were covered by HLA typing, at four-digit resolution. The T cell repertoires of 666 subjects were profiled by immunosequencing and related to cytomegalovirus serostatus. A separate validation cohort of 100 to 150 different subjects was used in addition to the roughly 620-subject first cohort. The genetic ancestry cluster associated with self-reported Caucasian donors included about 81% of the 350 to 500 genotyped donors. What the authors observed across the whole study: Linkage disequilibrium might explain the correlated functional status among segregating V segments, but an unknown experimental factor could not be ruled out. For the cohort, immune exposure information was limited to CMV serostatus. Because HLA typing was missing for some donors at each locus, association tests included only the typed subset. Because counts were too low, roughly 18 rarely observed V segments, including chromosome 9 orphons, were left out of the earlier analysis of 587 of the donors. It was suggested by the authors that the approach could potentially be generalized to other disease states and immunological phenotypes. When HLA alleles, especially DR and DQ, strongly co-occurred, TCR associations were difficult to assign to individual alleles. A later genetic analysis associated a missense DCLRE1C variant with V-gene and J-gene trimming of TCR beta chains, and an independent cohort replicated the association. Across donors, most TCR sequences were observed very rarely, whereas some public TCRs were present in many individuals. Compared with the 666-donor mean, donors in an Asian-associated ancestry cluster had fewer N-insertions in productive TCRs, according to a later genetic analysis. A cluster of highly shared sequence variants was judged likely to represent a technical artifact of the sequencing pipeline. According to a later analysis, TCR association rates differed among HLA loci, with DRB1 alleles showing the most associated TCRs and HLA-C alleles showing the fewest. In vitro tests confirmed that a few of the cytomegalovirus-associated TCR beta chains recognize cytomegalovirus antigens. Several of the top co-occurrence clusters appeared to be linked to parvovirus B19, influenza, CMV and Epstein-Barr virus, according to a later analysis. Some IMGT-functional V segments, including TRBV6-2 and TRBV6-3, could not be distinguished by the 87-base-pair reads and were therefore excluded. In a later analysis, more than 15,000 TCR beta sequences were associated with specific HLA alleles at a false discovery rate of 0.05. A total of 150 or so TCR beta chains were listed by the study as associated with cytomegalovirus. A further reported finding was that TCR beta sequences accurately predicted the HLA-A and HLA-B alleles for most subjects in the first cohort. In a later analysis, HLA-associated TCR beta chains were found to be more clonally expanded and to have lower generation probabilities than equally common non-associated chains. Roughly uniform sequencing depth across donors was assumed in presence/absence analyses, although this assumption may not hold. In this cohort, only TCR beta chains were sequenced, and detectable features were limited by the absence of alpha or paired-chain data. According to a later analysis, most CMV-associated TCR beta chains appeared to be HLA-restricted, and the HLA associations seemed to be driven largely by CMV exposure. In an earlier analysis of some 500 of the donors, most TCR beta V segments appeared in productive rearrangements about 90% or about 30% of the time, broadly matching IMGT annotations. In both the original and validation cohorts, the classifier was reported to diagnose cytomegalovirus status with high specificity and sensitivity.

The cohort consisted of 666 healthy bone marrow donors. At the time of sampling, every cohort member was nominally healthy, though immune exposures that went unrecorded were likely present. The donor tested CMV seropositive, placing the donor among the 250 to 350 seropositive members of the cohort. Every donor gave a peripheral blood sample, and the peripheral blood mononuclear cells from that sample were used for TCR beta sequencing. Genomic DNA extraction from the blood cell samples was performed with the Qiagen DNeasy Blood Extraction Kit. CDR1 and CDR2 are read off the germline V gene as SGHRS and YFSETQ. The CDR3, from cysteine to phenylalanine, totals 17 residues. The DNA shown is the 51-base CDR3, in frame from base 1. Trimming takes 1 base off V and 2 bases off J; junction bases not matched to a gene: 5. This clone was counted between two and nine times. Its cognate antigen has yet to be identified. Per-base qualities were not stored, and no clone one base away is much larger.

Receptors were amplified or captured by the immunoSEQ multiplex PCR assay. For the multiplex PCR, a mixture combining 60 forward primers for TCR Vbeta segments and 13 reverse primers for TCR Jbeta segments was used. The CDR3 region of rearranged TCR beta genes was amplified from genomic DNA with a multiplex PCR assay. The amplified TCR beta libraries were sequenced on the Illumina HiSeq System as 87-base-pair reads. Per the original workflow: A later analysis counted tens of millions of unique TCR beta chains across the 650 to 700 repertoires, and about 10 million of these chains were shared by at least two donors. A nearest-neighbor algorithm error-corrected the raw reads and collapsed the reads into unique sequences, merging closely related sequences to remove PCR and sequencing errors. To assign V, D and J gene segments, CDR3 sequences were aligned to IMGT reference sequences. For a sequence to be retained, a match of at least six nucleotides to both a V gene segment and a J gene segment was required. A rearrangement counted as productive if the CDR3 had no stop codons and remained in frame with V and J, and every other rearrangement counted as non-productive. Following IMGT convention, CDR3 was defined as the stretch from the second conserved V-encoded cysteine up to the conserved J-encoded phenylalanine. The earlier analysis of about 610 of the donors excluded any sequence lacking an unambiguous match to a single V gene segment. An earlier analysis of fewer than 750 of the donors called V segments functional above 56.7% productive rearrangements and segregating when the between-donor standard deviation exceeded 5%. A statistical classification framework was developed to diagnose cytomegalovirus status using the catalog of TCR beta chain sequences. In a later analysis, V and J genes were assigned by comparing TCR nucleotide sequences against IMGT/GENE-DB human TR gene sequences. Using the TCRdist pipeline, a later analysis assigned CDR3 sequences along with most-parsimonious VDJ recombination scenarios. In a later analysis, each TCR beta chain was defined by its CDR3 amino acid sequence together with its V-gene family, and reads lacking a unique V-gene family were excluded. In a later analysis, 500 to 650 highly shared, low-generation-probability nucleotide sequences were removed to address suspected cross-contamination and a sequencing artifact. For each public chain, a later analysis derived a clonal expansion index from normalized ranks of inferred template counts within each repertoire. In a later analysis, generation probabilities were computed using a VDJ recombination model fitted to out-of-frame rearrangements, and the results were checked against IGoR. Hypergeometric tests were used in a later analysis to score TCR-TCR, TCR-HLA and TCR-CMV co-occurrence, with a repertoire-size bias correction applied to the TCR pairs. In a later analysis, false discovery rates were estimated by permuting HLA or CMV assignments 20 times. In a later analysis, co-occurring TCRs were grouped using DBSCAN, and TCRdist sequence similarity was added for clustering within HLA-allele-positive subsets. For co-occurrence clustering, repertoires with fewer than 30,000 or more than 120,000 public chains were excluded, along with four to six repertoires with anomalous nucleotide sharing. Held by TCRdb, this immuneACCESS table contains in-frame sequences only and omits some clones. Under half of the omission traces to an unresolved V gene where checked; the cause of the rest is unknown. V and J calls and clone size are given by that table; D and trimming were obtained from the DNA. Across this sample there are some 190,000 clones, with around four fifths seen only once. The ten largest clones add up to approximately 1.7% of the sample.

Input material: PBMCs. This sequence originates from a middle-aged man in good health and CMV-seropositive. The chain couples TRBV5-1 to TRBJ2-3; 12 nucleotides in the junction match TRBD2. The bases are TGCGCCAGCAGCTTGAGAACTAGCGGGAGGAACACAGATACGCAGTATTTT. Its amino acids are CASSLRTSGRNTDTQYF.